This T cell receptor beta chain stems from a study of T cells of healthy individuals. This clonotype appeared a few times. A single record per CDR3 protein comes from TCRdb applying MiXCR to the 5' RACE reads. Among 60,000 to 70,000 distinct CDR3 sequences listed, about 16% were seen once. The J segment lost 13 bases and the V segment lost 4 bases, leaving 22 bases of the junction unmatched. Germline V gene data show CDR1 as MNHEY and CDR2 as SMNVEV (reference sequence). The CDR3 loop spans 17 amino acids. The source is a human donor in good health. This chain links TRBV27 with TRBJ2-5; TRBD1 aligns across 9 bases. CDR3 nucleotide sequence: TGTGCCAGCAGTTCTCTGCCGGGACAGGGTGGGGGGAAGGCATGGTACTTC. Its translation is CASSSLPGQGGGKAWYF.